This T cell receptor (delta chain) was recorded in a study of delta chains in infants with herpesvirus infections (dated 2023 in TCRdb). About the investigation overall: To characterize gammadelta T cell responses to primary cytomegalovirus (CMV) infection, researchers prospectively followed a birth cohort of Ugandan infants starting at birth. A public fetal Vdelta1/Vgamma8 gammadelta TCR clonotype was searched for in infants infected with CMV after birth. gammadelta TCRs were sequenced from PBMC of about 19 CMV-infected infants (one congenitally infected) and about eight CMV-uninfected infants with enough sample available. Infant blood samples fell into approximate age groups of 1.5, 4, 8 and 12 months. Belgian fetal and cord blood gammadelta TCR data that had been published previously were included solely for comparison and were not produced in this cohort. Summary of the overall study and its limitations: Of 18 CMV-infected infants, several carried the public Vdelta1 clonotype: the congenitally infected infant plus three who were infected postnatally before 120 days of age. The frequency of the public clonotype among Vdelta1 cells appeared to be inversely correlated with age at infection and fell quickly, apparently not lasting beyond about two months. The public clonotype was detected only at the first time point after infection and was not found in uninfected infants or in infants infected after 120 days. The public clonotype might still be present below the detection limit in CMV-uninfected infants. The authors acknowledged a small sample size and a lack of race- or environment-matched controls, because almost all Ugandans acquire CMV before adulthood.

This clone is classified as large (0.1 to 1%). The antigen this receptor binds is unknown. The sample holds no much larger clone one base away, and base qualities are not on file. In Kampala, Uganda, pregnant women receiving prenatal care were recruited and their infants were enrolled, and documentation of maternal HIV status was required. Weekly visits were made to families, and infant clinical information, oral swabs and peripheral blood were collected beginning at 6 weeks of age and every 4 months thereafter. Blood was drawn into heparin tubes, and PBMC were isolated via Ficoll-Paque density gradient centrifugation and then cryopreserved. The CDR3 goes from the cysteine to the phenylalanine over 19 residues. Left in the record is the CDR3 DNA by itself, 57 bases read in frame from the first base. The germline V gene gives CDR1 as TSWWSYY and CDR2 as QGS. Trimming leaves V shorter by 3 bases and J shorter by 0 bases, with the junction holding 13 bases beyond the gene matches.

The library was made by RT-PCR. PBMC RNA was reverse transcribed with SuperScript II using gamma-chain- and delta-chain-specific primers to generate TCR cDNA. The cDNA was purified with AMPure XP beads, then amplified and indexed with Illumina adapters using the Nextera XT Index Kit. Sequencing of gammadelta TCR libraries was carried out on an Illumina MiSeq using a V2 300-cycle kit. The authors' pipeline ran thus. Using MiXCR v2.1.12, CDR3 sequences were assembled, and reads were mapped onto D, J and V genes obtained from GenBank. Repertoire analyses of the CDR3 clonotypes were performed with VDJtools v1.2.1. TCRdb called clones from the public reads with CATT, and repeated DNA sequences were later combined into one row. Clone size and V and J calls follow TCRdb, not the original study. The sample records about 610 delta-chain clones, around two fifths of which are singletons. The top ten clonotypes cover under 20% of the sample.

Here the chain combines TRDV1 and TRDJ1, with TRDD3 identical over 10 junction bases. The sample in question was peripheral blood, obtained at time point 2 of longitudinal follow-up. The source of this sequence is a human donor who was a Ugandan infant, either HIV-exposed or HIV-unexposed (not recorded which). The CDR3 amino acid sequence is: CALGDISYSLGDYTDKLIF. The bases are TGTGCTCTTGGGGATATTTCCTACTCACTGGGGGATTACACCGATAAACTCATCTTT.